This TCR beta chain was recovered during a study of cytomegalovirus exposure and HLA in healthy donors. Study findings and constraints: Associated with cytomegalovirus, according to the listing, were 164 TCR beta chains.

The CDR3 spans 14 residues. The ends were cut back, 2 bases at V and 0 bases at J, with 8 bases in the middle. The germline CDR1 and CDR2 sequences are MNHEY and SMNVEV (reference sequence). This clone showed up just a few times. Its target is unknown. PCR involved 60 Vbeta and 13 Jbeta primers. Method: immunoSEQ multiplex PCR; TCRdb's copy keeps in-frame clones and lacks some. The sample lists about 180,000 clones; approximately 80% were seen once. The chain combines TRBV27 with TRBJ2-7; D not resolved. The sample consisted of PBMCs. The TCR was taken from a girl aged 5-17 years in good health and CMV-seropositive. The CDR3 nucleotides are TGTGCCAGCAGTTTAAGCTTTGGCTCCTACGAGCAGTACTTC. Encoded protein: CASSLSFGSYEQYF.